The T cell receptor beta chain described here comes from a study of blood T cells in healthy people across ages. Across the whole study: Capturing about one barcoded beta molecule per two T cells was achieved by template switching. Study findings and constraints: TCR beta diversity was tightly associated with the proportion of naive T cells. Estimates of total diversity, which came from one million sequenced T cells, were considered to be underestimates.

A second PCR of 7 to 11 cycles used a sample-barcoded 5' primer and a J-beta primer mix. Sequencing recovered at least 2.5 million CDR3-containing paired-end reads from each sample. TCRdb reprocessed the 5' RACE reads via MiXCR and lists one record per CDR3 protein. This table holds 650,000 to 950,000 distinct CDR3 sequences, 44% found once. Per the germline V gene, CDR1 is MNHNY and CDR2 is SVGAGI (reference sequence). CDR3 size: 14 residues. V lost 6 bases and J lost 3, with 12 bases in between. Comment on this clonotype: Its antigen remains unknown.

The sample consisted of blood. This TCR came from a man aged 60 to 75 in good health. The rearrangement uses TRBV6-6 and TRBJ1-5, with D possibly TRBD1 on 6 matching bases. The CDR3 DNA reads TGTGCCAGCAGGCCCGGACAGAACAATCAGCCCCAGCATTTT. Its protein product is CASRPGQNNQPQHF.